Listed below are T cell receptor beta chains from one sample, sequenced in a study of regulatory T cells in long-lasting Graves disease. One entry per CDR3 protein, called by TCRdb with MiXCR from the multiplex PCR reads. The table lists a few hundred thousand distinct CDR3 sequences, 12% of them singletons, with 15% to 20% in the top ten. The sample also formed part of further work on T cells in Graves' hyperthyroidism and ophthalmopathy.

The sample consisted of peripheral blood mononuclear cells (PBMCs), taken at new diagnosis, from a patient treated with antithyroid drugs. These receptors were obtained from a woman between 18 and 29 years old with Graves disease. The CDR3 runs from the conserved cysteine through the conserved F or W. The D gene is left open where the match is weak. Size is stated for part of the rows, as once, few or many counts, or as a class when the clone is expanded.

>TRBJ2-2|TRBV28|many|-
TGTGCCAGCCGCCGCCGGGTTACCGGGGAGCTGTTTTTT
CASRRRVTGELFF
>TRBJ2-1|TRBV7-3|many|-
TGTGCCAGCAGCCGAAACGGCCCGACCAATGAGCAGTTCTTC
CASSRNGPTNEQFF
>TRBJ2-2|TRBV3-1|many|-
TGTGCCAGCACCTCAAGGCCCACCGGGGAGCTGTTTTTT
CASTSRPTGELFF
>TRBJ1-5|TRBV12-3/TRBV12-4|-|-
TGTGCCAGCAGTATATCGCGGCAGCCCCAGCATTTT
CASSISRQPQHF
>TRBJ1-1|TRBV4-2|-|-
TGTGCCAGCAGCCAAGGGTCAGGTGCCACTGAAGCTTTCTTT
CASSQGSGATEAFF
>TRBJ2-3|TRBV27|many|-
TGTGCCAGCGGGTTCGGGATTCTCACAGATACGCAGTATTTT
CASGFGILTDTQYF
>TRBJ2-6|TRBV6-1|-|-
TGTGCCAGCAGTGAACAGGAAGTGCCCCCGAGTTCTGGGGCCAACGTCCTGACTTTC
CASSEQEVPPSSGANVLTF
>TRBJ2-7|TRBV19|few|-
TGTGCCAGTAGTTCCCGGGACTTCGGATCCTACGAGCAGTACTTC
CASSSRDFGSYEQYF
>TRBJ2-7|TRBV7-9|many|-
TGTGCCAGCAGCTTATTCATTGGACCGCAGGTTACGATCGAGCAGTACTTC
CASSLFIGPQVTIEQYF
>TRBJ2-5|TRBV5-1|-|-
TGCGCCAGCAGCGCGGGACAGCCGGAGACCCAGTACTTC
CASSAGQPETQYF
>TRBJ2-1|TRBV4-3|-|TRBD1
TGCGCCAGCAGCCAAGATATGGCAGGGGGCTACAATGAGCAGTTCTTC
CASSQDMAGGYNEQFF
>TRBJ1-1|TRBV7-9|many|-
TGTGCCAGCAGCTTAGCAGGGGCGGGGGCCACTGAAGCTTTCTTT
CASSLAGAGATEAFF
>TRBJ1-2|TRBV4-3|many|-
TGCGCCAGCAGCCAAGATAACCGACCCGTCTATGGCTACACCTTC
CASSQDNRPVYGYTF
>TRBJ2-1|TRBV20-1|-|-
TGCAGTGCTTCCCGACAGCGGCGCTCCTACAATGAGCAGTTCTTC
CSASRQRRSYNEQFF
>TRBJ1-5|TRBV7-8|-|TRBD1
TGTGCCAGCAGCTTTTCTACAGGGGGGCACCAGCCCCAGCATTTT
CASSFSTGGHQPQHF
>TRBJ1-5|TRBV20-1|-|TRBD1
TGCAGTGCAACCCAGGACAGGAATCAGCCCCAGCATTTT
CSATQDRNQPQHF
>TRBJ1-6|TRBV12-3/TRBV12-4|many|-
TGTGCCAGCAGTTTCCGAGACACTGGCAATTCACCCCTCCACTTT
CASSFRDTGNSPLHF
>TRBJ2-1|TRBV6-2/TRBV6-3|few|TRBD2
TGTGCCAGCAGTTTACTAGCGGGAGAATACAATGAGCAGTTCTTC
CASSLLAGEYNEQFF
>TRBJ2-7|TRBV7-9|few|-
TGTGCCAGCAGCTTTACAGTGAACTACGAGCAGTACTTC
CASSFTVNYEQYF
>TRBJ2-1|TRBV28|many|TRBD2
TGTGCCAGCAGTTCCCGCCAGAGCGGGAGGTACTACAATGAGCAGTTCTTC
CASSSRQSGRYYNEQFF
>TRBJ1-2|TRBV11-2|many|-
TGTGCCAGCAGCTTAGCCCTCCACAGGAACTATGGCTACACCTTC
CASSLALHRNYGYTF
>TRBJ1-2|TRBV20-1|many|TRBD1
TGCAGTGCTAGAACACAGGGGGCACTTTATGGCTACACCTTC
CSARTQGALYGYTF
>TRBJ2-7|TRBV6-1|once|-
TGTGCCAGCAGCGCCGGCCCAGGTAGACCTGACTACGAGCAGTACTTC
CASSAGPGRPDYEQYF
>TRBJ1-4|TRBV7-2|many|TRBD1
TGTGCCAGCAGCTTAGTCCCGCACAGGGGAGGTGAAAAACTGTTTTTT
CASSLVPHRGGEKLFF